The entry below describes one TCR beta chain. This receptor's antigen is unknown. There are no base qualities to consult, and no much larger clone falls within one base. The donors were a few dozen Caucasian individuals from Russia, aged roughly 6 to 100 years, who were systemically healthy. Each donor gave 8 to 10 milliliters of peripheral blood, collected into EDTA-treated Vacutainer tubes. Ficoll-Paque density-gradient centrifugation was used to isolate PBMCs, with at least 7 million per sample. Total RNA, at least 5 micrograms per sample, was extracted from PBMCs with Trizol reagent. For every donor, an aliquot of PBMCs went through flow cytometry to measure the percentages of naive CD45RAhigh/CD27high T cells. V is pruned by 6 bases and J by 2 bases, leaving 8 bases of the junction without a gene match. The CDR3 holds 16 amino acids from the cysteine to the phenylalanine. The kept DNA is CDR3 alone, 48 bases in frame from the first base. Based on the germline V gene, the CDR1 and CDR2 sequences are SGHRS and YFSETQ.

This sample stems from a study of blood T cells in healthy people across ages (dated by TCRdb to the mid-2010s). Some background on the complete study: Template switching captured roughly one uniquely barcoded TCR beta cDNA molecule per two T cells in model experiments. Age-related changes in TCR beta repertoire diversity were measured in the study by deep sequencing normalized with unique cDNA molecular identifiers. Using the same blood draw, the study looked at two additional independent replicas of 1 million unique cDNA reads for two donors, one aged 18 to 30 and the other aged 80 or older. Four age groups were formed from the donors: young (average roughly 15 years), middle-aged (roughly 38), aged (62) and long-lived (around 80).

The method was 5' RACE. The run used an Illumina HiSeq 2500. The second PCR ran for about 7 to 11 cycles and used a J-beta primer mix along with a sample-barcoded 5' primer. Each TCR beta cDNA molecule received a unique molecular identifier from a template-switch 5' adaptor carrying 12 random nucleotides. Each sample yielded at least 2.5 million CDR3-containing paired-end reads. First-strand cDNA synthesis was performed from all RNA using the Mint cDNA synthesis kit, with priming by a TRBC-specific oligonucleotide. Following uracil-DNA glycosylase treatment, a first 18-cycle PCR with universal primers M1SS and BC2_uni_R was performed on all cDNA. Concerning the study's data processing: Each sample was normalized by randomly selecting 1 million high-quality reads, each carrying a distinct molecular identifier. Reads sharing molecular identifiers were discarded rather than binned into consensus sequences. CDR3 identification, clonotype clustering and error correction used MiTCR with a Q25 quality threshold and the strictest error-elimination algorithm. A nonparametric unseen species model with Euler transformation was used to estimate lower-bound total TCR beta diversity. TCRdb reworked the public reads: Q25 trimming with fastp, MiXCR clone assembly, productive beta chains retained. For every CDR3 protein sequence, its rows merge into one entry that carries the most common genes and DNA. The V and J calls and clone size come from TCRdb's table, not from the authors' own analysis. The sample table lists fewer than 1,200,000 distinct CDR3 sequences, 25% of them with a count of one. Around 0.75% of the sample is taken by the ten largest.

What the research found in general, with its limitations: There was a strong correlation between observed TCR beta diversity and the percentage of naive T cells measured by flow cytometry. Observed TCR beta diversity per million T cells fell roughly linearly with age, and a significant reduction was already apparent by age around 39. Compared with the aged group, more naive CD4+ T cells, fewer expanded clones and increased TCR diversity were shown by the long-lived group, suggesting age selection. Conclusive comparison of naive and antigen-experienced compartments was prevented by the profiling of bulk unsorted PBMCs. Because donor CMV infection status was unknown, age-related changes in expanded clonotypes were potentially confounded. Estimates of total diversity from one million sequenced T cells were regarded as lower bounds and underestimates.

Another study also made use of these data, one on T cells of mothers and their children. The second study reports: The donors were nine systemically healthy Caucasian individuals, made up of three mothers and their six children. cDNA synthesis consumed the entire amount of extracted RNA, loaded at around 1.4 ug RNA in each 15 ul reaction. In the second PCR, the M1S primer introduced both the sample barcodes and 2-4 random nucleotides. Over 10 million TCR beta CDR3 reads came from each mother, compared with roughly 2.8 million reads from each child. Thymic selection shapes the output of TCR recombination in a similar way in related and unrelated pairs, and inherited differences have a minor effect. Normalized repertoire overlap was always slightly but never significantly higher in related than unrelated mother-child pairs. Persistent microchimeric T cell clones were not detected, at a sensitivity of approximately 98 clones per million clonotypes. To look for features that set related mother-child pairs apart from unrelated individuals, the researchers ran deep NGS to compare the TCR beta repertoires of mothers and children. The mean age was about 38 +/- 4 years for the mothers and 11 +/- 4 years for the children. After adapters were ligated using NEBNext reagents, the libraries underwent 100+100 nt paired-end sequencing on an Illumina HiSeq 2000. To prevent cross-contamination, the mother and child libraries were prepared a month apart and were sequenced in separate runs. Each donor had between about 450,000 and 2,100,000 distinct TCR beta clonotypes identified. Naive TCR beta clonotypes were estimated from low-frequency clonotypes matched to each donor's FACS-determined naive share, without sorting.

Sequenced sample: blood. The V gene is TRBV5-1 and the J gene is TRBJ2-3; 11 nucleotides in the junction match TRBD2. This TCR was sampled from a girl aged 2-9 years in good health. For the CDR3, the sequence is CASTTGLAVFTDTQYF. The DNA sequence is TGCGCCAGCACCACGGGACTAGCGGTTTTCACAGATACGCAGTATTTT.